A single sample gave rise to the 28 T cell receptor beta chains below, sequenced in a study of blood T cell repertoires in COVID-19 (TCRdb year 2020). The library was made by the immunoSEQ multiplex PCR assay. Here the immuneACCESS table is served through TCRdb, limited to in-frame sequences with V and J called. Missing clones are a known gap in these copies; in checked studies unresolved V genes cover under half, and the rest lacks a known reason. The sample table contains 90,000 to 130,000 clones; only one count was recorded for 60% to 85% of them. The ten largest make up roughly 2% of the sample. The sequenced sample was peripheral blood. These receptor sequences come from a woman in her forties with acute or convalescent COVID-19.

The chain is built from TRBV5-1 and TRBJ2-5; 8 bases line up with TRBD2. The CDR3 sequence is 14 residues long. Trimming at V came to 0 bases and at J to 4 bases, leaving 2 bases not matched to a gene. The germline V gene has CDR1 SGHRS and CDR2 YFSETQ. DNA for the CDR3: TGCGCCAGCAGCTTGGCCACTAGCGGAGAGACCCAGTACTTC. It specifies CASSLATSGETQYF.

In its sample, this clone was seen a few times. The chain employs TRBV20-1 and TRBJ2-7; D is unresolved. CDR3 length equals 11 residues. Per germline, CDR1 DFQATT and CDR2 SNEGSKA (reference sequence). Trimming removed 5 bases at V and 3 bases at J, with 8 bases between. DNA for the CDR3: TGCAGTGCTCGACAAATCTACGAGCAGTACTTC. It codes for CSARQIYEQYF.

This clone was counted only a few times. This chain connects TRBV6-5 to TRBJ2-2; possible D gene TRBD1, 5 bases. CDR1 is MNHEY, CDR2 SVGAGI, per germline. With 8 bases removed from V and 1 base from J, the gap between germline ends came to 11 bases. The CDR3 spans 14 residues. Here the CDR3 DNA reads TGTGCCAGCCGGTGGGGCAAGAACACCGGGGAGCTGTTTTTT. Translating gives CASRWGKNTGELFF.

This clone occurred once. The chain combines TRBV6-5 with TRBJ1-4; D is uncertain. Per the germline V gene, CDR1 is MNHEY and CDR2 is SVGAGI. V lost 7 bases and J lost 8, with 20 bases in between. CDR3 size: 15 residues. The CDR3 DNA follows: TGTGCCAGCACCATAATCCTAGGTCGTGGGGAAAAACTGTTTTTT. This translates into CASTIILGRGEKLFF.

The chain is built from TRBV14 and TRBJ2-5; 7 bases match TRBD1. CDR1 is SGHDN and CDR2 is FVKESK in the germline V gene. V was clipped by 0 bases and J by 5 bases; unmatched bases: 6. This CDR3 contains 15 residues. CDR3 coding DNA: TGTGCCAGCAGCCAAGATCTACAGGGGTATGAGACCCAGTACTTC. This encodes CASSQDLQGYETQYF.

By share, this clone ranks as medium-sized. In DNA, the CDR3 is TGTGCCTGGAACAGGGATGGCAATCAGCCCCAGCATTTT. Translation: CAWNRDGNQPQHF. The V gene is TRBV30, the J gene TRBJ1-5, with D perhaps matching TRBD1 (6 bases). Per germline, CDR1 GTSNPN and CDR2 SVGIG (reference sequence). The CDR3 runs to 13 residues. Between the trimmed V and J ends, which lost 4 bases and 2 bases, there was a span of 9 bases.

This clone was counted between two and nine times. V gene TRBV7-2 combines with J gene TRBJ2-5; 8 bases line up with TRBD2. V gave up 2 bases and J gave up 5 bases; unmatched junction bases: 4. The CDR3 sequence is 14 residues long. Germline V lookup: CDR1 SGHTA, CDR2 FQGNSA. The CDR3: CASSLRPGGETQYF. The CDR3 nucleotides read TGTGCCAGCAGCTTACGGCCGGGGGGGGAGACCCAGTACTTC.

This clone was observed a handful of times. This rearrangement joins TRBV2 to TRBJ1-5, with a possible D match to TRBD1 (5 bases). V was clipped by 7 bases and J by 7 bases, with 11 bases between them. The germline V gene encodes CDR1 SNHLY and CDR2 FYNNEI. CDR3 length: 12 amino acids. CDR3 region: CASNQDKQPQHF. Written as DNA, the CDR3 is TGTGCCAGCAATCAGGACAAGCAGCCCCAGCATTTT.

The chain combines TRBV30 with TRBJ2-5; 8 bases line up with TRBD1. J lost 1 base, V lost 2 bases, and 3 bases had no gene match. Germline loops: CDR1 GTSNPN, CDR2 SVGIG (reference sequence). The CDR3 is made up of 14 amino acids. The CDR3 sequence: CAWSPGQVQETQYF. In DNA form, the CDR3 reads TGTGCCTGGAGTCCGGGACAGGTCCAAGAGACCCAGTACTTC.

The chain joins TRBV2 to TRBJ2-1; D perhaps matches TRBD2 (5 bases). In germline, CDR1 is SNHLY, CDR2 FYNNEI. The CDR3 sequence is 14 residues long. Trimming cost V 7 bases and J 0 bases, with 10 bases left between them. CDR3 residues: CASISDSSYNEQFF. The CDR3 region has the DNA TGTGCCAGCATTAGCGATAGCTCCTACAATGAGCAGTTCTTC.

V usage is TRBV27 and J usage is TRBJ1-4, with 7 bases fitting TRBD1. The V and J ends lost 2 bases and 5 bases, in that order; junction bases with no gene match: 8. This CDR3 has 16 amino acids. Germline V CDR1 and CDR2: MNHEY, SMNVEV (reference sequence). The CDR3 nucleotides are TGTGCCAGCAGTTTAGAGACAGGGTATCGCAATGAAAAACTGTTTTTT. It yields the protein CASSLETGYRNEKLFF.

V usage is TRBV3-1 (or the pseudogene TRBV3-2) and J usage is TRBJ2-1; D is possibly TRBD2 (6 bases). The germline gives CDR1 LGHDT, CDR2 YNNKEL (reference sequence). This CDR3 is 18 amino acids long. V lost 6 bases and J 1 base, leaving 22 bases between the germline ends. The CDR3 protein is CASSLDPARGLSYNEQFF. The CDR3 DNA sequence: TGTGCCAGCAGTCTTGACCCAGCTAGGGGACTTTCCTACAATGAGCAGTTCTTC.

Only a few counts were recorded for this clone. V gene TRBV7-3 combines with J gene TRBJ2-2, with D perhaps matching TRBD1 (6 bases). This CDR3 spans 14 amino acids. Deletions cut 6 bases from V and 2 bases from J, with 10 bases between. The germline V gene encodes CDR1 SGHTA and CDR2 FQGTGA. CDR3 sequence: CASSLGANTGELFF. In nucleotides, the CDR3 is TGTGCCAGCAGTTTGGGGGCCAACACCGGGGAGCTGTTTTTT.

The chain employs TRBV9 and TRBJ2-7; perhaps TRBD2 as D (6 bases). Per the germline V gene, CDR1 is SGDLS and CDR2 is YYNGEE. CDR3 length: 14 amino acids. V was clipped by 3 bases and J by 3 bases, with 13 bases between them. The CDR3, as DNA: TGTGCCAGCAGCGGGAACGGGGGAGACTACGAGCAGTACTTC. Amino acid sequence: CASSGNGGDYEQYF.

This chain uses TRBV6-1 with TRBJ1-4, with a weak D call TRBD1 (5 bases). V lost 3 bases to trimming and J lost 5 bases, with 22 bases between them. Germline lookup yields CDR1 MNHNS and CDR2 SASEGT. CDR3 size: 18 residues. CDR3 bases: TGTGCCAGCAGTGATGGGAGGAATCGCGGGGCCCCAAATGAAAAACTGTTTTTT. This codes for CASSDGRNRGAPNEKLFF.

The chain couples TRBV7-3 to TRBJ2-1; 7 nucleotides match TRBD1. Trimming removed 3 bases from V and 0 bases from J; junction bases left unmatched: 5. This CDR3 has 16 residues. Germline V CDR1 and CDR2: SGHTA, FQGTGA. CDR3: CASSFTGALSYNEQFF. DNA for the CDR3: TGTGCCAGCAGCTTCACAGGGGCCCTCTCCTACAATGAGCAGTTCTTC.

This clone was recorded once. V and J are TRBV4-1 and TRBJ2-5; 8 nucleotides line up with TRBD1. The CDR3 covers 15 residues. V lost 5 bases, J lost 2 bases, and 7 bases stayed unmatched. Germline CDR1 MGHRA, CDR2 YSYEKL. The CDR3 DNA reads TGCGCCAGCAGCGGGCGGACAGGGCGGCAAGAGACCCAGTACTTC. Translating it yields CASSGRTGRQETQYF.

The rearrangement joins TRBV4-3 to TRBJ2-1, with D possibly matching TRBD1 (6 bases). Trimming shortened V by 0 bases and J by 6 bases, and 12 bases separated the two germline ends. The germline gives CDR1 LGHNA, CDR2 YSLEER. The CDR3 is 15 residues long. This CDR3 is CASSQDSGTRNEQFF. The DNA for the CDR3 is TGCGCCAGCAGCCAAGACTCCGGGACACGCAATGAGCAGTTCTTC.

This clone was detected a few times. V is TRBV6-5 and J is TRBJ1-4; D not certain. Germline CDR1 MNHEY, CDR2 SVGAGI. There are 15 residues in the CDR3. Trimming removed 2 bases from V and 5 bases from J, with 12 bases in between. The CDR3 DNA reads TGTGCCAGCAGTTACGCGGGAGTGGGGAATGAAAAACTGTTTTTT. It encodes CASSYAGVGNEKLFF.

The chain uses TRBV27 and TRBJ2-1; 9 bases are a match to TRBD2. The CDR3 is 14 residues long. Trimming cost V 6 bases and J 8 bases; bases outside gene matches: 8. CDR1 and CDR2 from the germline V gene are MNHEY and SMNVEV (reference sequence). CDR3 loop: CASRSLAGLYEQFF. CDR3 bases: TGTGCCAGCAGGAGCCTAGCGGGGCTATATGAGCAGTTCTTC.

The V call is TRBV15, the J call TRBJ2-2; 8 bases line up with TRBD2. Germline CDR1 reads LNHNV; CDR2 reads YYDKDF (reference sequence). V was clipped by 9 bases and J by 7 bases; unmatched bases: 7. The CDR3 has 13 amino acids. As DNA, the CDR3 is TGTGCCACTCCGACTAGCGCTGGCGGGGAGCTGTTTTTT. Translating gives CATPTSAGGELFF.

The rearrangement joins TRBV4-1 to TRBJ2-5; D may be TRBD1 (6 bases). The CDR3 extends over 15 amino acids. V lost 0 bases to trimming and J lost 3 bases, with 11 bases between them. In germline, CDR1 is MGHRA, CDR2 YSYEKL. The CDR3 DNA reads as TGCGCCAGCAGCCAAGAATATCAGGGGAAAGAGACCCAGTACTTC. Translation gives CASSQEYQGKETQYF.

The V call is TRBV9, the J call TRBJ2-5; D is perhaps TRBD2 (5 bases). Germline loops: CDR1 SGDLS, CDR2 YYNGEE. The CDR3 has 12 amino acids. V gave up 3 bases and J gave up 4 bases, with 7 bases separating them. The CDR3 DNA reads TGTGCCAGCAGCGCCCGGGGAGAGACCCAGTACTTC. This gives the protein CASSARGETQYF.

This chain uses TRBV10-3 with TRBJ2-3; 9 nucleotides line up with TRBD1. Germline trimming cut 2 bases from V and 0 bases from J; bases unmatched to any gene: 0. CDR3 size: 15 residues. CDR1 and CDR2 from the germline V gene are ENHRY and SYGVKD. This CDR3 is CAISEGQGSTDTQYF. CDR3 nucleotides: TGTGCCATCAGTGAGGGACAGGGGAGCACAGATACGCAGTATTTT.

This clone was counted only a few times. The J gene is TRBJ1-6, the V gene TRBV6-4; TRBD1 is a possible D gene (6 bases). There are 15 residues in the CDR3. V was shortened by 2 bases and J by 9 bases, with 14 bases between the two germline ends. CDR1 is MRHNA, CDR2 SNTAGT, per germline. The CDR3 loop reads CASSDKREGGSPLHF. The CDR3 DNA is TGTGCCAGCAGTGACAAAAGGGAAGGGGGTTCACCCCTCCACTTT.

This chain links TRBV5-1 with TRBJ1-5; 9 bases are shared with TRBD1. Germline V CDR1 and CDR2: SGHRS, YFSETQ. This CDR3 region has 16 residues. V shed 0 bases, J shed 7 bases, and the junction held 8 bases outside the gene matches. The CDR3 coding sequence is TGCGCCAGCAGCTTGGGGGACAGGGACAATGCGCAGCCCCAGCATTTT. This codes for CASSLGDRDNAQPQHF.

The gene calls are TRBV5-4 and TRBJ2-5; 11 bases align to TRBD1. Germline V gene lookup returns CDR1 SGHNT and CDR2 YYREEE (reference sequence). After removal of 4 bases from V and 2 bases from J, the junction contained 4 bases not matched to a gene. This CDR3 has 15 amino acids. The CDR3 region is CASSRGQGGQETQYF. The CDR3 DNA follows: TGTGCCAGCAGCAGGGGACAGGGGGGGCAAGAGACCCAGTACTTC. Full variable domain (rest looked up from reference TRBV5-4 and TRBJ2-5): ETGVTQSPTHLIKTRGQQVTLRCSSQSGHNTVSWYQQALGQGPQFIFQYYREEENGRGNFPPRFSGLQFPNYSSELNVNALELDDSALYLCASSRGQGGQETQYFGPGTRLLVL.

The chain joins TRBV29-1 to TRBJ2-1, with 10 bases that match TRBD1. This CDR3 comprises 14 residues. Germline lookup yields CDR1 SQVTM and CDR2 ANQGSEA. J was trimmed by 12 bases and V by 5 bases; bases with no gene match: 13. CDR3 amino acids: CSVHIPGQGMGQFF. The CDR3 DNA is TGCAGCGTTCACATTCCGGGACAGGGGATGGGGCAGTTCTTC.